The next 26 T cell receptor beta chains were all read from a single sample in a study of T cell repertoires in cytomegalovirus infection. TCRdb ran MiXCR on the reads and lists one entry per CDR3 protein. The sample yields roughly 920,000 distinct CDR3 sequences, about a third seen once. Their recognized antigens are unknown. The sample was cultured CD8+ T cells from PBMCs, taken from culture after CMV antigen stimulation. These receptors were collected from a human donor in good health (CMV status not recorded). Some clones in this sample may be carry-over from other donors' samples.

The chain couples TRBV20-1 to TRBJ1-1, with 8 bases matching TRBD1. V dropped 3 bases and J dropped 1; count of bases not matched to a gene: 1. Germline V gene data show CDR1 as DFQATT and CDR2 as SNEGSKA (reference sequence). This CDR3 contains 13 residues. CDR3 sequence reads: CSARDRANTEAFF. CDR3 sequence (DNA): TGCAGTGCTAGGGACAGGGCGAACACTGAAGCTTTCTTT.

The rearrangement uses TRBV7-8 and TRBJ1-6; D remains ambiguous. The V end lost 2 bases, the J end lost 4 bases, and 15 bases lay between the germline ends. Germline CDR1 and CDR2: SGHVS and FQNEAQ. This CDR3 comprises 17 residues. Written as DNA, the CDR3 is TGTGCCAGCAGCTTAAAATTTGCCGTTCCATATAATTCACCCCTCCACTTT. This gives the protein CASSLKFAVPYNSPLHF.

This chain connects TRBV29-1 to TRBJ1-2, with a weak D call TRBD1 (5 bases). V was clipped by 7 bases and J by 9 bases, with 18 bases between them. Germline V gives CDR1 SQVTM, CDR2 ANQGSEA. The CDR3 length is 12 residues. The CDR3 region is CSATGPAMRYTF. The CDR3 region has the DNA TGCAGCGCCACAGGTCCAGCGATGCGCTACACCTTC.

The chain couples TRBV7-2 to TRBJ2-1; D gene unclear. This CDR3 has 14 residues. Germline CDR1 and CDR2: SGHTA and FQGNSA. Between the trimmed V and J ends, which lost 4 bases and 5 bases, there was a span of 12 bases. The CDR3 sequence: CASSSFPIDNEQFF. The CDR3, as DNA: TGTGCCAGCAGCTCCTTTCCGATCGACAATGAGCAGTTCTTC.

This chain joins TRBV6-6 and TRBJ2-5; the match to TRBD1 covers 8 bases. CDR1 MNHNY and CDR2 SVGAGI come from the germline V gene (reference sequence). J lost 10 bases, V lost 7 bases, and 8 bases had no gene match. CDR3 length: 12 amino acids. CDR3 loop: CASMMTGVDQYF. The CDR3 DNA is TGTGCCAGCATGATGACAGGGGTTGACCAGTACTTC.

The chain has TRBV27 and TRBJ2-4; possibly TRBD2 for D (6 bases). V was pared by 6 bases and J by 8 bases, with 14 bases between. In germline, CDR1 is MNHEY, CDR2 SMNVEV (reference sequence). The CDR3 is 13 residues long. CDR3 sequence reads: CASSGVSGDIQYF. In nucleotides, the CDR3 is TGTGCCAGCAGCGGGGTCTCGGGGGACATTCAGTACTTC.

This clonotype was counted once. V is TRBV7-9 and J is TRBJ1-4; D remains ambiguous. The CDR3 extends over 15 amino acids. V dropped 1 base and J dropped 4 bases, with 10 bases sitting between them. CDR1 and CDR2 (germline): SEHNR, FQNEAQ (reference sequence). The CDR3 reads CASSLVEELNEKLFF. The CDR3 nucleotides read TGTGCCAGCAGCTTAGTGGAGGAGCTTAATGAAAAACTGTTTTTT.

The CDR3 sequence is CASSNRGRLGNTEAFF. Here the CDR3 DNA reads TGTGCCAGCAGTAACAGGGGGCGCTTGGGCAACACTGAAGCTTTCTTT. V gene TRBV7-8 combines with J gene TRBJ1-1, with 9 bases aligning to TRBD1. CDR1 and CDR2 (germline): SGHVS, FQNEAQ. The CDR3 is 16 residues long. Unmatched junction bases numbered 10, after V lost 6 bases and J lost 2 bases.

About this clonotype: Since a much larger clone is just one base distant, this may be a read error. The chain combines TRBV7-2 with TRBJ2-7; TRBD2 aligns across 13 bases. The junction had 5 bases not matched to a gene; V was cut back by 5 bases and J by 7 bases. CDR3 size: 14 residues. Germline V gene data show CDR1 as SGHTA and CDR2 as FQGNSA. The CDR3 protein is CASSRLAGGREQYV. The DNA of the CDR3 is TGTGCCAGCAGCAGACTAGCGGGGGGCCGGGAGCAGTACGTC.

CDR3 amino acids: CASSYPRGNEQFF. CDR3 DNA: TGTGCCAGCAGTTACCCCCGAGGGAATGAGCAGTTCTTC. The rearrangement joins TRBV6-5 to TRBJ2-1; D possibly corresponds to TRBD2 (5 bases). The CDR3 consists of 13 residues. V was shortened by 2 bases and J by 7 bases, with 9 bases between the two germline ends. Germline CDR1 and CDR2: MNHEY and SVGAGI.

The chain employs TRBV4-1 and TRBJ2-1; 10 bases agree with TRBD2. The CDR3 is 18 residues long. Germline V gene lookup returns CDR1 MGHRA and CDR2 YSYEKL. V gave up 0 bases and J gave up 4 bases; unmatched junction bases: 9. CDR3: CASSQDSVAGGLYNEQFF. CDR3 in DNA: TGCGCCAGCAGCCAAGATTCGGTAGCGGGGGGTCTGTACAATGAGCAGTTCTTC.

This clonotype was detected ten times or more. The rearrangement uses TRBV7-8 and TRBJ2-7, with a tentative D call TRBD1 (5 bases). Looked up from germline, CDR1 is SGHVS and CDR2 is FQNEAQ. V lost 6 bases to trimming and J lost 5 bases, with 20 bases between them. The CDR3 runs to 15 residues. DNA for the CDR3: TGTGCCAGCAGTTCCCGTCAGGGAACGATTCACGAGCAGTACGTC. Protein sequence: CASSSRQGTIHEQYV.

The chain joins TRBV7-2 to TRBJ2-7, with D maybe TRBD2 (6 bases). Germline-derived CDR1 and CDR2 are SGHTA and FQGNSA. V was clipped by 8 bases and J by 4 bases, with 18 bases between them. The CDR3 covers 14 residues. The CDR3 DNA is TGTGCCAGCCACTTCGCGACTAGACCATACGAGCAGTACGTC. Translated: CASHFATRPYEQYV.

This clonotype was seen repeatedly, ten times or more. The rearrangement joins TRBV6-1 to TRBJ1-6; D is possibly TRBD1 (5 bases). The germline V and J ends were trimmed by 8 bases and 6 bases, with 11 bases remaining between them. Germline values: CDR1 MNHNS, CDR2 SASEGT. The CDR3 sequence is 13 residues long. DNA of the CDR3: TGTGCCAGCCAGACAGCCCTTAATTCACCCCTCCACTTT. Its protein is CASQTALNSPLHF.

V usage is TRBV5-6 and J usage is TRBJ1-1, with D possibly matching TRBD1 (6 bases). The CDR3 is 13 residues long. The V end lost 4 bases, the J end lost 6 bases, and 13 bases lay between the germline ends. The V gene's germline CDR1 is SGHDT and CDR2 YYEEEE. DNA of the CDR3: TGTGCCAGCAGCGATGGACAGAGTGCTGAAGCTTTCTTT. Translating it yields CASSDGQSAEAFF. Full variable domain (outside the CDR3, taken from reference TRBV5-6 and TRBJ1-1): DAGVTQSPTHLIKTRGQQVTLRCSPKSGHDTVSWYQQALGQGPQFIFQYYEEEERQRGNFPDRFSGHQFPNYSSELNVNALLLGDSALYLCASSDGQSAEAFFGQGTRLTVV.

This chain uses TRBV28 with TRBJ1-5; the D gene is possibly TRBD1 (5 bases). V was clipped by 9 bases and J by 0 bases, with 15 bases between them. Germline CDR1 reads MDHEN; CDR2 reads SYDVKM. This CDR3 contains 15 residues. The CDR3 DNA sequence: TGTGCCAGACACCCGGGGGAATTTAGCAATCAGCCCCAGCATTTT. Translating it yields CARHPGEFSNQPQHF.

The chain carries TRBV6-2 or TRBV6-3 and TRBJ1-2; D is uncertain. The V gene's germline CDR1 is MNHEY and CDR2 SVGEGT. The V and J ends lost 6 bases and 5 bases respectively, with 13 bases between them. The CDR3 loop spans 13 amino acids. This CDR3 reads CASSPDKSYGYTF. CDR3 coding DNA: TGTGCCAGCAGCCCCGATAAGAGTTATGGCTACACCTTC.

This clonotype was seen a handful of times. The CDR3 sequence: CASSLRRDPYGYTF. The CDR3 nucleotides read TGTGCCAGCAGCCTACGACGGGACCCCTATGGCTACACCTTC. The rearrangement uses TRBV5-8 and TRBJ1-2, with D perhaps TRBD1 (5 bases). Germline V CDR1 and CDR2: SGHTS, YDEGEE. The CDR3 length is 14 residues. Trimming took 4 bases from V and 4 from J, leaving 14 bases between them. Variable domain in full (rest from reference TRBV5-8 and TRBJ1-2): EAGVTQSPTHLIKTRGQQATLRCSPISGHTSVYWYQQALGLGLQFLLWYDEGEERNRGNFPPRFSGRQFPNYSSELNVNALELEDSALYLCASSLRRDPYGYTFGSGTRLTVV.

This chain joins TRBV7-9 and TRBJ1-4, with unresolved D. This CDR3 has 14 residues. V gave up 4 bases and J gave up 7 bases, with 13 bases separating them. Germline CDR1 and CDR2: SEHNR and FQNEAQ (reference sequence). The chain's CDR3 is CASSSPIGVEKLFF. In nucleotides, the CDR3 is TGTGCCAGCAGCTCCCCAATCGGGGTTGAAAAACTGTTTTTT.

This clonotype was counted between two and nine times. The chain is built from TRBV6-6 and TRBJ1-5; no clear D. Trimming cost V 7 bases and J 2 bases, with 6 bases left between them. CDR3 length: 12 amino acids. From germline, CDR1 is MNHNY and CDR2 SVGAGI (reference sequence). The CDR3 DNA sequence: TGTGCCAGCACCAAAGGCAATCAGCCCCAGCATTTT. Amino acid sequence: CASTKGNQPQHF.

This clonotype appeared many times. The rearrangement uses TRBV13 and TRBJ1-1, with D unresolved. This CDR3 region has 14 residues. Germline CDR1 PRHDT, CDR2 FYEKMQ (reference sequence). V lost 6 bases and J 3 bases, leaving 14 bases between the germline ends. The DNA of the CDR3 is TGTGCCAGCAGGCCGGGAGAGGTGTACACTGAAGCTTTCTTT. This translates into CASRPGEVYTEAFF.

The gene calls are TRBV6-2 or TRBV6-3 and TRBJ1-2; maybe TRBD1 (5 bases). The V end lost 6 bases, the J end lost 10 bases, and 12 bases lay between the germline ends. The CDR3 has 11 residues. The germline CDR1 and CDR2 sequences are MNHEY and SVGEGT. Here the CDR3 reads CASSRGLNYTF. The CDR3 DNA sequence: TGTGCCAGCAGCCGGGGCCTAAACTACACCTTC.

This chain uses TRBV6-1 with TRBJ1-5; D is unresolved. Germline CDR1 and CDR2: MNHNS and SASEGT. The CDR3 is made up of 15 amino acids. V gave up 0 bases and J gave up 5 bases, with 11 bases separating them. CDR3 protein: CASSEAWTRDQPQHF. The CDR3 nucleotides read TGTGCCAGCAGTGAAGCTTGGACGAGAGATCAGCCCCAGCATTTT.

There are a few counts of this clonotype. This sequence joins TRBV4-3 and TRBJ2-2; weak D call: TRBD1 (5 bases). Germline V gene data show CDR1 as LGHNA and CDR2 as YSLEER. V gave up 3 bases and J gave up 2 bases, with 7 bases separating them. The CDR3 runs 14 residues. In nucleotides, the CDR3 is TGCGCCAGCAGCCATGACAGAAACACCGGGGAGCTGTTTTTT. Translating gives CASSHDRNTGELFF.

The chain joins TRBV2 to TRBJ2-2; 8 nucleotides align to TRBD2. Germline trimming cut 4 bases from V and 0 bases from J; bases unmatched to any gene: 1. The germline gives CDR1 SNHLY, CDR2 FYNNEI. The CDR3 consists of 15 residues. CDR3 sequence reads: CASSAGGANTGELFF. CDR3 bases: TGTGCCAGCAGTGCGGGGGGGGCGAACACCGGGGAGCTGTTTTTT.

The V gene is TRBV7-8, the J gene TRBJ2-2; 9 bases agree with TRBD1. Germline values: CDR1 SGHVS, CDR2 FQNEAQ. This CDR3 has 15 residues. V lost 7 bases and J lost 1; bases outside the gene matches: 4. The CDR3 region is CASKPGQGNTGELFF. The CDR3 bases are TGTGCCAGCAAACCGGGACAGGGGAACACCGGGGAGCTGTTTTTT.